This is a list of T cell receptor beta chains from one sample in a study of T cells after posttransplantation cyclophosphamide. Some clones are missing from TCRdb's copy, which holds only in-frame ones; the method was immunoSEQ multiplex PCR. This sample has roughly 10,000 clones, with roughly 90% found just once. This sample comprised PBMCs, obtained roughly 61 weeks after allogeneic stem cell transplant with calcineurin inhibitor and methotrexate. These receptors were obtained from a male patient aged 50 to 59 who received an allogeneic stem cell transplant from an unrelated donor, was CMV-positive, and had chronic GVHD only. Some T cells may arise from the graft donor. CDR3s include the opening cysteine and the closing phenylalanine or tryptophan.

v_call: TRBV19; j_call: TRBJ1-5; cdr3_aa: CASSIAVNQPQHF
v_call: TRBV7-9; j_call: TRBJ2-7; cdr3_aa: CASSPGGEQYF
v_call: TRBV7-9; j_call: TRBJ2-7; cdr3_aa: CASSTLGLAGPYEQYF
v_call: TRBV7-9; j_call: TRBJ1-1; cdr3_aa: CASSPRGLGYTEAFF
v_call: TRBV4-3; j_call: TRBJ2-1; cdr3_aa: CASSQALGRAWEQFF
v_call: TRBV4-1; j_call: TRBJ1-2; cdr3_aa: CASSQELGTGDYGYTF
v_call: TRBV7-9; j_call: TRBJ2-5; cdr3_aa: CASSSSGGARETQYF
v_call: TRBV18; j_call: TRBJ1-4; cdr3_aa: CASSQQGARLSEKLFF
v_call: TRBV28; j_call: TRBJ2-7; cdr3_aa: CASSLTGVGYEQYF
v_call: TRBV9; j_call: TRBJ1-1; cdr3_aa: CASSVGGWNTEAFF
v_call: TRBV25-1; j_call: TRBJ1-3; cdr3_aa: CASSDDRRGGNTIYF
v_call: TRBV11-2; j_call: TRBJ2-1; cdr3_aa: CASSLGGRSYNEQFF
v_call: TRBV28; j_call: TRBJ2-7; cdr3_aa: CASSLFSGYSYEQYF
v_call: TRBV11-2; j_call: TRBJ1-1; cdr3_aa: CASSLVAEAFF
v_call: TRBV4-1; j_call: TRBJ2-1; cdr3_aa: CASRGAGGNEQFF
v_call: TRBV21-1; j_call: TRBJ2-6; cdr3_aa: CASRPGTGPFSSGANVLTF
v_call: TRBV7-2; j_call: TRBJ2-1; cdr3_aa: CATAGGSYNEQFF
v_call: TRBV6-1; j_call: TRBJ2-3; cdr3_aa: CASSGGTRASTDTQYF
v_call: TRBV7-3; j_call: TRBJ2-2; cdr3_aa: CASSLSLAGEEGELFF
v_call: TRBV2; j_call: TRBJ1-2; cdr3_aa: CASRTQGVGYGYTF
v_call: TRBV2; j_call: TRBJ2-7; cdr3_aa: CASSDRGYEQYF
v_call: TRBV5-5; j_call: TRBJ2-5; cdr3_aa: CASTNQGALGETQYF
v_call: TRBV29-1; j_call: TRBJ1-5; cdr3_aa: CSVWTGGKNQPQHF
v_call: TRBV5-8; j_call: TRBJ2-1; cdr3_aa: CASSLMANNEQFF
v_call: TRBV5-6; j_call: TRBJ2-3; cdr3_aa: CASSWGQGVSDTQYF
v_call: TRBV5-6; j_call: TRBJ1-3; cdr3_aa: CASSYTGNTIYF
v_call: TRBV2; j_call: TRBJ1-2; cdr3_aa: CASSEVRDRGSYTF
v_call: TRBV5-1; j_call: TRBJ1-2; cdr3_aa: CASSLNGLMGRQGADYGYTF
v_call: TRBV7-2; j_call: TRBJ2-2; cdr3_aa: CASSSPGLTTGGELFF
v_call: TRBV9; j_call: TRBJ1-2; cdr3_aa: CASHRQGDGYTF
v_call: TRBV7-3; j_call: TRBJ2-1; cdr3_aa: CASSLTGGGSYNEQFF
v_call: TRBV28; j_call: TRBJ2-5; cdr3_aa: CAITPPGGVETQYF
v_call: TRBV6-1; j_call: TRBJ1-1; cdr3_aa: CASSLGTGTGTEAFF
v_call: TRBV6-1; j_call: TRBJ1-5; cdr3_aa: CASSDGDSNQPQHF
v_call: TRBV19; j_call: TRBJ2-1; cdr3_aa: CASSPGTSGSNEQFF
v_call: TRBV9; j_call: TRBJ2-2; cdr3_aa: CASSVAGVTGELFF
v_call: TRBV2; j_call: -; cdr3_aa: CASSDGQGSYEQYF
v_call: TRBV2; j_call: TRBJ2-3; cdr3_aa: CAISGRAVADTQYF
v_call: TRBV28; j_call: TRBJ1-4; cdr3_aa: CASSPGGPGLSLKLFF
v_call: TRBV4-1; j_call: TRBJ2-7; cdr3_aa: CASSRPGGEQYF
v_call: TRBV7-9; j_call: TRBJ1-4; cdr3_aa: CASSLGSTGSNEKLFF